A single sample is the source of the 13 T cell receptor beta chains below, sequenced in a study of CD8+ T cells in alopecia areata. Treatment in this sample: oral pan-JAK inhibitor, 5-10 mg twice daily. It was cDNA, reverse transcribed from extracted RNA, that served as the sequencing template. Repertoires were generated with immunoSEQ multiplex PCR, while TCRdb's copy carries only in-frame clones and drops some. In the table there are more than 150,000 clones, approximately 50% of which are singletons. The sequencing here drew on CD8+ T cells sorted from blood, taken at roughly week 52, from a patient treated with tofacitinib. These receptors were taken from a human donor with alopecia areata.

The chain has TRBV15 and TRBJ2-5; a possible D gene is TRBD2 (6 bases). Trimming took off 0 bases at V and 5 bases at J, with 16 bases between the two ends. This CDR3 region has 16 residues. The germline V gene encodes CDR1 LNHNV and CDR2 YYDKDF (reference sequence). CDR3 nucleotides: TGTGCCACCAGCAGAGATCAGGAGGGGCAAGGGGAGACCCAGTACTTC. Translation gives CATSRDQEGQGETQYF.

The J gene is TRBJ2-1, the V gene TRBV6-5; D possibly corresponds to TRBD2 (6 bases). CDR3 length: 14 residues. V lost 1 base and J 5 bases, leaving 9 bases between the germline ends. Germline V lookup: CDR1 MNHEY, CDR2 SVGAGI. The CDR3: CASSYWGEDNEQFF. The CDR3 region has the DNA TGTGCCAGCAGTTACTGGGGGGAGGACAATGAGCAGTTCTTC.

About this clone: Just one base apart from a much larger clone, this may be a read error. The chain has TRBV7-3 and TRBJ2-1; no clear D. Germline values: CDR1 SGHTA, CDR2 FQGTGA. This CDR3 contains 11 residues. Trimming stripped 2 bases from V and 9 bases from J, with 5 bases between. In nucleotides, the CDR3 is TGTGCCAGCAGCTTAGGTCCTGAGCAGTTCTTC. Protein: CASSLGPEQFF.

The V call is TRBV5-1, the J call TRBJ2-2; TRBD2 might be the D (7 bases). V gave up 4 bases and J gave up 5 bases, with 15 bases separating them. Germline CDR1 is SGHRS and CDR2 is YFSETQ. The CDR3 consists of 15 residues. CDR3 residues: CASSNPRGATGELFF. The CDR3 DNA is TGCGCCAGCAGCAACCCCCGGGGGGCGACCGGGGAGCTGTTTTTT.

The chain employs TRBV5-6 and TRBJ1-1, with D unclear. Germline CDR1 SGHDT, CDR2 YYEEEE. V lost 4 bases, J lost 3 bases, and 10 bases lay in between. CDR3 length equals 13 residues. CDR3 in DNA: TGTGCCAGCAGCGTTTGGGGAGACACTGAAGCTTTCTTT. This gives the protein CASSVWGDTEAFF.

This clone was detected a few times. The chain joins TRBV5-1 to TRBJ2-7, with D unclear. Germline V lookup: CDR1 SGHRS, CDR2 YFSETQ. V was trimmed by 0 bases and J by 7 bases, leaving 8 bases between them. The CDR3 totals 12 residues. The CDR3 DNA follows: TGCGCCAGCAGCTTGGGTCCGAAGGAGCAGTACTTC. It is translated as CASSLGPKEQYF.

This chain connects TRBV6-1 to TRBJ2-7; 10 positions match TRBD1. CDR1 and CDR2 from the germline V gene are MNHNS and SASEGT. J was trimmed by 0 bases and V by 1 base; bases with no gene match: 0. The CDR3 runs to 15 residues. The CDR3 DNA follows: TGTGCCAGCAGTGAAGGGACAGGGGGCTCCTACGAGCAGTACTTC. Translated, it gives CASSEGTGGSYEQYF.

The rearrangement joins TRBV23-1 to TRBJ2-7; the D gene is possibly TRBD2 (5 bases). TRBV23-1 is designated an ORF whose function remains uncertain. V gave up 0 bases and J gave up 3 bases, with 15 bases separating them. This CDR3 contains 16 residues. As DNA, the CDR3 is TGCGCCAGCAGTCAATCGCCCGGCCGTCGGGGCTACGAGCAGTACTTC. This encodes CASSQSPGRRGYEQYF.

The V gene is TRBV9, the J gene TRBJ2-7; D remains ambiguous. Looked up from germline, CDR1 is SGDLS and CDR2 is YYNGEE. The CDR3 covers 12 residues. Trimming removed 4 bases at V and 0 bases at J, with 5 bases between. The CDR3: CASSPDSYEQYF. DNA of the CDR3: TGTGCCAGCAGCCCCGACTCCTACGAGCAGTACTTC.

This chain joins TRBV6-6 and TRBJ2-7; TRBD2 matches 14 bases. Germline-derived CDR1 and CDR2 are MNHNY and SVGAGI (reference sequence). The CDR3 sequence is 14 residues long. The V segment lost 6 bases and the J segment 6 bases; nucleotides outside the gene matches: 4. The CDR3 bases are TGTGCCAGCAGCCCGGGACTAGCGGGGGCCGAGCAGTACTTC. It is translated as CASSPGLAGAEQYF.

The sample holds a few counts of this clone. The chain couples TRBV9 to TRBJ1-2, with 7 bases fitting TRBD1. The CDR3 runs 14 residues. The junction had 8 bases not matched to a gene; V was cut back by 3 bases and J by 6 bases. Germline assignment: CDR1 SGDLS and CDR2 YYNGEE. The CDR3 spells CASSGSDRVDGYTF. DNA of the CDR3: TGTGCCAGCAGCGGGTCCGACAGGGTCGATGGCTACACCTTC.

The chain recombines TRBV6-5 with TRBJ2-7; tentative D call: TRBD2 (5 bases). Trimming pared 4 bases from V and 3 bases from J, leaving 10 bases between. Germline V lookup: CDR1 MNHEY, CDR2 SVGAGI. The CDR3 consists of 13 residues. The CDR3 here is CASSSGRDYEQYF. The CDR3 DNA follows: TGTGCCAGCAGTTCAGGCCGGGACTACGAGCAGTACTTC.

This clone was detected only a few times. The rearrangement joins TRBV11-2 to TRBJ1-5; D gene uncertain. V was trimmed by 5 bases and J by 0 bases, leaving 11 bases between them. This CDR3 region has 15 residues. Germline V CDR1 and CDR2: SGHAT, FQNNGV. The CDR3 here is CASSLSFDSNQPQHF. The CDR3 nucleotides read TGTGCCAGCAGCCTGTCTTTCGATAGCAATCAGCCCCAGCATTTT.